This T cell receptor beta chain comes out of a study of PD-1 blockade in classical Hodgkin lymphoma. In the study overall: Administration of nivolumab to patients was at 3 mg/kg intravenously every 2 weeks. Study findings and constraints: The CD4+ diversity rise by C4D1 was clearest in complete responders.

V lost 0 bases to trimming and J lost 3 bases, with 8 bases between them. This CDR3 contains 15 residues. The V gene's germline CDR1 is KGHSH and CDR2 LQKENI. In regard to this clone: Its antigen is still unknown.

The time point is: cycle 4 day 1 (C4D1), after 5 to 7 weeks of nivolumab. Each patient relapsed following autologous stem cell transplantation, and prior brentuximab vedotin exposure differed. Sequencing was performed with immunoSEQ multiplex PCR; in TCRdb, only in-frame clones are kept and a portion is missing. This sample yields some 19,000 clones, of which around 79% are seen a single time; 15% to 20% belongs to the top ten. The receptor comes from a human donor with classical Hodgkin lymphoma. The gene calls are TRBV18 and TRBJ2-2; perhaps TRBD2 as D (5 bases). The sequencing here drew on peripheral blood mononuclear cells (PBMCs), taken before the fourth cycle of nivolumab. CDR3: CASSPPGIYTGELFF. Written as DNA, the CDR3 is TGTGCCAGCTCACCACCCGGGATATACACCGGGGAGCTGTTTTTT.